A single sample is the source of the 9 T cell receptor beta chains below, sequenced in a study of vaccination and CD4 T cells after COVID-19. As to treatment: roughly nine-day PBMC culture with coronavirus spike peptide pools or control peptides (ViraFEST assay). Sequencing of DNA taken from cultured CD4+ T cells relied on the Oncomine TCR Beta short-read assay. A single record per CDR3 protein comes from TCRdb applying MiXCR to the PCR reads. The sample carries roughly 9,000 distinct CDR3 sequences, around 63% recorded once. Their antigens are not known. The source material was CD4+ T cells from blood, cultured in vitro. Every receptor here comes from a human donor who had recovered from COVID-19.

The chain combines TRBV6-1 with TRBJ2-7, with TRBD1 matching over 9 bases. V dropped 5 bases and J dropped 2; count of bases not matched to a gene: 10. Germline V gives CDR1 MNHNS, CDR2 SASEGT. CDR3 length equals 16 residues. DNA for the CDR3: TGTGCCAGCAGTATCATCCCGGGACAGGGAACCTACGAGCAGTACTTC. It specifies CASSIIPGQGTYEQYF.

This clonotype was recorded only once. The V gene is TRBV7-9, the J gene TRBJ2-7, with no clear D. This CDR3 has 14 residues. Germline CDR1 reads SEHNR; CDR2 reads FQNEAQ (reference sequence). V lost 5 bases and J lost 0, with 11 bases in between. CDR3 bases: TGTGCCAGCAGCCGGACGGATCACTCCTACGAGCAGTACTTC. Translation: CASSRTDHSYEQYF.

The J gene is TRBJ1-5, the V gene TRBV7-2; TRBD1 aligns across 7 bases. Germline trimming cut 5 bases from V and 5 bases from J; bases unmatched to any gene: 12. The CDR3 spans 16 residues. Germline V gene lookup returns CDR1 SGHTA and CDR2 FQGNSA. The CDR3 DNA follows: TGTGCCAGCAGCCCACCACGGACAGGAGTAGATCAGCCCCAGCATTTT. Translated, it gives CASSPPRTGVDQPQHF.

The chain is built from TRBV7-2 and TRBJ2-7; D could derive from TRBD1 or TRBD2 (6 bases each). CDR3 size: 13 residues. Trimming removed 3 bases from V and 3 bases from J, with 9 bases in between. Looked up from germline, CDR1 is SGHTA and CDR2 is FQGNSA. CDR3 residues: CASSFRGVYEQYF. The CDR3 DNA reads TGTGCCAGCAGCTTTAGGGGGGTCTACGAGCAGTACTTC.

The chain employs TRBV20-1 and TRBJ1-6; D not certain. Germline V CDR1 and CDR2: DFQATT, SNEGSKA (reference sequence). The CDR3 loop spans 14 amino acids. The V end was cut by 2 bases, the J end by 0 bases, with 5 bases between. CDR3 amino acids: CSARQSSYNSPLHF. The CDR3 nucleotides are TGCAGTGCTAGACAGAGCTCCTATAATTCACCCCTCCACTTT.

The J gene is TRBJ1-2, the V gene TRBV7-2; D uncertain. Germline V CDR1 and CDR2: SGHTA, FQGNSA. The CDR3 is 13 amino acids. Trimming cost V 1 base and J 3 bases, with 6 bases left between them. The CDR3 DNA follows: TGTGCCAGCAGCTTAGACAGAGACTATGGCTACACCTTC. Amino acids: CASSLDRDYGYTF.

The sample holds a few counts of this clonotype. The V and J genes are TRBV7-6 and TRBJ1-2; TRBD1 aligns across 8 bases. This CDR3 is 13 amino acids long. In germline, CDR1 is SGHVS, CDR2 FNYEAQ. V lost 3 bases and J lost 8; bases outside the gene matches: 5. The CDR3 DNA sequence: TGTGCCAGCAGCTTGACGGACAGGGCGGGCTACACCTTC. Its translation: CASSLTDRAGYTF.

There are a few counts of this clonotype. The J gene is TRBJ1-5, the V gene TRBV20-1; the D gene is possibly TRBD1 (5 bases). Germline values: CDR1 DFQATT, CDR2 SNEGSKA (reference sequence). The CDR3 sequence is 13 residues long. Trimming pared 3 bases from V and 9 bases from J, leaving 15 bases between. DNA of the CDR3: TGCAGTGCTAGGTCAGGGCCCGGCGGGCCCCAGCATTTT. It is translated as CSARSGPGGPQHF.

This chain joins TRBV28 and TRBJ2-1, with TRBD2 matching 7 bases. The germline V gene has CDR1 MDHEN and CDR2 SYDVKM. CDR3 length: 15 residues. After removal of 4 bases from V and 8 bases from J, the junction contained 11 bases not matched to a gene. The CDR3 nucleotides read TGTGCCAGCAGTTCCCCGGCGGGAGCCCACTATGAGCAGTTCTTC. Encoded protein: CASSSPAGAHYEQFF.